This T cell receptor beta chain was obtained from a study of T cell repertoires in cytomegalovirus infection. Study details: From public TCR beta signatures came an indication of both CMV infection and matching HLA type.

Findings and caveats of the study: Summed frequency of shared TCR beta families picked out CMV carriers who also had the relevant HLA. It was HLA-C-restricted CMV-specific TCR beta clonotypes that dominated the response ex vivo.

Germline lookup yields CDR1 SEHNR and CDR2 FQNEAQ (reference sequence). V was shortened by 4 bases and J by 5 bases, with 20 bases between the two germline ends. CDR3 length equals 16 residues. TCRdb re-called the reads through MiXCR, storing one row per CDR3 protein. The sample holds about 110,000 distinct CDR3 sequences; about a tenth are singletons and the top ten take approximately 33%. This clonotype was found many times. Its antigen is unidentified. The receptor was isolated from a human donor in good health (CMV status not recorded). Some clones in this sample may be carry-over from other donors' samples. Specimen: PBMCs, sequenced either directly or after in vitro stimulation (not recorded which). The chain uses TRBV7-9 and TRBJ1-1; tentatively, D is TRBD1 (6 bases). The CDR3 spells CASSSGGGGRVTEAFF. The CDR3 DNA reads as TGTGCCAGCAGCTCCGGGGGTGGGGGGCGAGTTACTGAAGCTTTCTTT. Filled out from reference TRBV7-9 and TRBJ1-1, the complete variable domain reads DTGVSQNPRHKITKRGQNVTFRCDPISEHNRLYWYRQTLGQGPEFLTYFQNEAQLEKSRLLSDRFSAERPKGSFSTLEIQRTEQGDSAMYLCASSSGGGGRVTEAFFGQGTRLTVV.